The 9 T cell receptor beta chains listed next were all sequenced from one sample in a study of long-term antiretroviral therapy in people with HIV. This was the immunoSEQ v3.0 assay at survey level. Sequencing was performed with immunoSEQ multiplex PCR; in TCRdb, only in-frame clones are kept and a portion is missing. Here the sample spans about 27,000 clones, approximately 81% being singletons. Sequencing was performed on unsorted PBMCs, taken 3 years after starting antiretroviral therapy. These TCRs come from a man aged 40-49 years with HIV.

J is TRBJ2-3 and V is TRBV15; 8 nucleotides agree with TRBD1. The CDR3 loop spans 15 amino acids. Germline V gives CDR1 LNHNV, CDR2 YYDKDF (reference sequence). With 4 bases clipped from V and 4 bases from J, the junction kept 7 bases outside the gene matches. DNA of the CDR3: TGTGCCACCAGCAAACCTGGACAGGGATCAGATACGCAGTATTTT. Translated, it gives CATSKPGQGSDTQYF.

The J gene is TRBJ1-1, the V gene TRBV10-3; TRBD1 matches 7 bases. The V segment lost 5 bases and the J segment 7 bases; nucleotides outside the gene matches: 10. Germline V gene data show CDR1 as ENHRY and CDR2 as SYGVKD. CDR3 size: 14 residues. CDR3 coding DNA: TGTGCCATCAGTTTTACAGGGGTGTTCAGTGAAGCTTTCTTT. This gives the protein CAISFTGVFSEAFF.

The chain has TRBV5-6 and TRBJ2-7; D is undetermined. Germline-derived CDR1 and CDR2 are SGHDT and YYEEEE. The CDR3 extends over 13 amino acids. V lost 4 bases and J lost 1, with 9 bases in between. CDR3 sequence: CASSKKWSYEQYF. In DNA, the CDR3 is TGTGCCAGCAGCAAGAAGTGGTCCTACGAGCAGTACTTC.

The chain joins TRBV19 to TRBJ2-5; TRBD2 agrees at 8 bases. CDR1 is LNHDA, CDR2 SQIVND, per germline (reference sequence). With V trimmed by 6 bases and J by 4 bases, 7 bases remained unmatched. CDR3 length: 14 amino acids. In nucleotides, the CDR3 is TGTGCCAGTAGGAGTCCCGGGAGGGGAGAGACCCAGTACTTC. Protein: CASRSPGRGETQYF.

The chain carries TRBV9 and TRBJ2-7, with D perhaps given as TRBD1 or TRBD2 (5 bases each). V lost 0 bases and J 7 bases, leaving 14 bases between the germline ends. This CDR3 spans 14 amino acids. From germline, CDR1 is SGDLS and CDR2 YYNGEE. The CDR3, as DNA: TGTGCCAGCAGCGTAGACGGGACCTCCGGGGAGCAGTACTTC. Encoded protein: CASSVDGTSGEQYF.

The chain links TRBV6-1 to TRBJ2-2; a possible D gene is TRBD2 (5 bases). Trimming shortened V by 3 bases and J by 7 bases, and 12 bases separated the two germline ends. The CDR3 has 14 amino acids. From germline, CDR1 is MNHNS and CDR2 SASEGT. This CDR3 is CASSELGRDGELFF. The CDR3 DNA reads TGTGCCAGCAGTGAGTTGGGTCGGGACGGGGAGCTGTTTTTT.

The V and J genes are TRBV28 and TRBJ1-1; possibly TRBD1 for D (5 bases). The CDR3 covers 15 residues. The germline V gene has CDR1 MDHEN and CDR2 SYDVKM. Deletions cut 1 base from V and 4 bases from J, with 13 bases between. The CDR3 reads CASSLFARGATEAFF. Written as DNA, the CDR3 is TGTGCCAGCAGTTTATTCGCGAGGGGCGCCACTGAAGCTTTCTTT.

The J gene is TRBJ2-1, the V gene TRBV10-3; D may be TRBD1 (6 bases). This CDR3 region has 15 residues. Trimming stripped 11 bases from V and 4 bases from J, with 21 bases between. CDR1 and CDR2 from the germline V gene are ENHRY and SYGVKD. CDR3 loop: CASQGGDSSYNEQFF. The CDR3 coding sequence is TGTGCCTCACAAGGGGGAGACAGCTCTTACAATGAGCAGTTCTTC.

The chain couples TRBV11-2 to TRBJ2-7, with D maybe TRBD1 (5 bases). Trimming removed 3 bases from V and 1 base from J, with 7 bases in between. The CDR3 sequence is 13 residues long. Per the germline V gene, CDR1 is SGHAT and CDR2 is FQNNGV. The CDR3 bases are TGTGCCAGCAGCTTGCACAGGTCCTACGAGCAGTACTTC. This gives the protein CASSLHRSYEQYF. Full variable domain (rest looked up from reference TRBV11-2 and TRBJ2-7): EAGVAQSPRYKIIEKRQSVAFWCNPISGHATLYWYQQILGQGPKLLIQFQNNGVVDDSQLPKDRFSAERLKGVDSTLKIQPAKLEDSAVYLCASSLHRSYEQYFGPGTRLTVT.